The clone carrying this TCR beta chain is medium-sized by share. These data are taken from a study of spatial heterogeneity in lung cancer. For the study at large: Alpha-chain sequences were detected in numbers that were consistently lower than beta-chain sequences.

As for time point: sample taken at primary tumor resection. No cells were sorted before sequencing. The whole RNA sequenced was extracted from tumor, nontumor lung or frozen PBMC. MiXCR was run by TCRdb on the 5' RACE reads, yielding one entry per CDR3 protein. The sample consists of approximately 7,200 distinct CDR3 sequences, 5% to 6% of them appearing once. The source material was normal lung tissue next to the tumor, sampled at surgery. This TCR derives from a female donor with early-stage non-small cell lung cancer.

CDR3 nucleotide sequence: TGTGCCAGCAGCTTGGGCGGACGGATGAACACTGAAGCTTTCTTT. Translating gives CASSLGGRMNTEAFF. The V and J genes are TRBV5-6 and TRBJ1-1; D remains unclear. Trimming cost V 0 bases and J 0 bases, with 9 bases left between them. The CDR3 sequence is 15 residues long. Germline V gives CDR1 SGHDT, CDR2 YYEEEE.